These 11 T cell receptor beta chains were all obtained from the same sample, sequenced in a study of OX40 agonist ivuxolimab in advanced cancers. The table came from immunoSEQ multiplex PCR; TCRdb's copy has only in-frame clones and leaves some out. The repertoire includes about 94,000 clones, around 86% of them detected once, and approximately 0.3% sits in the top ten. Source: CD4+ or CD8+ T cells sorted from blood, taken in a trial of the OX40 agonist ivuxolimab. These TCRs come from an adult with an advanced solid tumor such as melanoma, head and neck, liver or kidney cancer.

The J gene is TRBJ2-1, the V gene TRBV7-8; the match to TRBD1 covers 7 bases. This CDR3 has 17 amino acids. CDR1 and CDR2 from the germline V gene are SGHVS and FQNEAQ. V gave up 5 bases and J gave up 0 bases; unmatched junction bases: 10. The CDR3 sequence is CASSPRGRGSSYNEQFF. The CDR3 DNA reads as TGTGCCAGCAGCCCTCGGGGCAGGGGGAGCTCCTACAATGAGCAGTTCTTC.

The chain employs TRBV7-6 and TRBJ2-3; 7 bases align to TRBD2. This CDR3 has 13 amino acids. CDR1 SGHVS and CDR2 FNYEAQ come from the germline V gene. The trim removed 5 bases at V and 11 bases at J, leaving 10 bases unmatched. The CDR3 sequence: CASSPGTTNVQYF. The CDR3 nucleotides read TGTGCCAGCAGCCCCGGGACTACCAATGTGCAGTATTTT.

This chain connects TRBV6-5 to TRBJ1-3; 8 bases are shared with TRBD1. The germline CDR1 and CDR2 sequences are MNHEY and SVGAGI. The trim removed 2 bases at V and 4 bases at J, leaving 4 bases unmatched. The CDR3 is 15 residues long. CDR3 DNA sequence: TGTGCCAGCAGTTACGGACAGGGATCAGGAAACACCATATATTTT. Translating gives CASSYGQGSGNTIYF.

The CDR3 coding sequence is TGTGCCAGCAGCTTAGATCGTGGAGACAGGACTAACTATGGCTACACCTTC. This gives the protein CASSLDRGDRTNYGYTF. The V gene is TRBV11-2, the J gene TRBJ1-2; TRBD1 is a possible D gene (6 bases). From germline, CDR1 is SGHAT and CDR2 FQNNGV. V dropped 0 bases and J dropped 0 bases, with 14 bases sitting between them. This CDR3 comprises 17 residues.

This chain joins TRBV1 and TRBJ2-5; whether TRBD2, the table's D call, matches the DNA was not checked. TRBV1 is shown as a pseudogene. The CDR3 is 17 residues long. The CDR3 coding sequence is TGCACCAGCAGCCAAGAACTCATTAGCGGGGGAATTGAGACCCAGTACTTC. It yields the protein CTSSQELISGGIETQYF.

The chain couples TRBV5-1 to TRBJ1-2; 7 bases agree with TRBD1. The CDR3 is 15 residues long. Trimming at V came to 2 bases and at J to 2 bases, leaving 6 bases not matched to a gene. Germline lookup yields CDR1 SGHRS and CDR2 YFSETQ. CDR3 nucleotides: TGCGCCAGCAGCTTAACCCTGACAGGGAACTATGGCTACACCTTC. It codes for CASSLTLTGNYGYTF.

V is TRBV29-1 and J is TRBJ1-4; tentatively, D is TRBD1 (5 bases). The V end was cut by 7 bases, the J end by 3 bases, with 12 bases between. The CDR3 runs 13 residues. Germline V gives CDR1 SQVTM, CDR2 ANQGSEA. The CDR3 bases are TGCAGCGCCCGGGACTTACCTAATGAAAAACTGTTTTTT. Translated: CSARDLPNEKLFF. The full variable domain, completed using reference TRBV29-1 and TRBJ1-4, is SAVISQKPSRDICQRGTSLTIQCQVDSQVTMMFWYRQQPGQSLTLIATANQGSEATYESGFVIDKFPISRPNLTFSTLTVSNMSPEDSSIYLCSARDLPNEKLFFGSGTQLSVL.

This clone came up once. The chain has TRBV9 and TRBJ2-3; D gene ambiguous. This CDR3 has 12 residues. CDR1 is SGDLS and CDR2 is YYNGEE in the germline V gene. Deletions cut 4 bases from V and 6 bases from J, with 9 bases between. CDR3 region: CASSHPRDTQYF. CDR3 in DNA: TGTGCCAGCAGCCATCCCCGGGATACGCAGTATTTT.

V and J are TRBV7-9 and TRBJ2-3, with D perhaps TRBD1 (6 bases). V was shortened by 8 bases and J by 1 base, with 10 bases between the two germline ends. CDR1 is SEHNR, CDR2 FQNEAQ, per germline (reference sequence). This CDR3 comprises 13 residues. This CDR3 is CASSDSGTDTQYF. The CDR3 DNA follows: TGTGCCAGCTCGGACAGCGGCACAGATACGCAGTATTTT. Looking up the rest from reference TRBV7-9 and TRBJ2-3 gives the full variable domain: DTGVSQNPRHKITKRGQNVTFRCDPISEHNRLYWYRQTLGQGPEFLTYFQNEAQLEKSRLLSDRFSAERPKGSFSTLEIQRTEQGDSAMYLCASSDSGTDTQYFGPGTRLTVL.

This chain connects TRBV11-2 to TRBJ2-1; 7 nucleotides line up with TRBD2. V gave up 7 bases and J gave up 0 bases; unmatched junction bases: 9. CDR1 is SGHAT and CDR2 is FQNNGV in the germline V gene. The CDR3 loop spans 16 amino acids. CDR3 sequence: CASTPSGGSSYNEQFF. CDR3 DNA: TGTGCCAGCACCCCTTCCGGCGGGAGCTCCTACAATGAGCAGTTCTTC.

CDR3 nucleotides: TGTGCCAGCTCACCCCCGAGCACAGATACGCAGTATTTT. Encoded protein: CASSPPSTDTQYF. This chain connects TRBV18 to TRBJ2-3; D unresolved. Germline CDR1 reads KGHSH; CDR2 reads LQKENI. V lost 3 bases and J 0 bases, leaving 4 bases between the germline ends. The length of the CDR3 is 13 residues. Supplemented by reference TRBV18 and TRBJ2-3, the full variable domain reads NAGVMQNPRHLVRRRGQEARLRCSPMKGHSHVYWYRQLPEEGLKFMVYLQKENIIDESGMPKERFSAEFPKEGPSILRIQQVVRGDSAAYFCASSPPSTDTQYFGPGTRLTVL.